These T cell receptor beta chains were read from a single sample in a study of Tregs in tolerant kidney transplant recipients. The repertoire was sequenced with immunoSEQ multiplex PCR; TCRdb's copy has only in-frame clones and lacks some. The table has more than 95,000 clones, about 90% seen once. Sequenced material: CD4+ T cells from blood. The receptors were sampled from a human donor in good health. Each CDR3 is given with its conserved first and last residue. The D gene is left open where the match is weak. Only some rows state a clone size, as once, few, many or a class for expanded clones.

v_gene	d_gene	len	j_gene	abundance	CDR3nt	CDR3aa
TRBV7-9	NA	14	TRBJ1-1	NA	TGTGCCAGCAGCCAGGAGGAGGAGTACACTGAAGCTTTCTTT	CASSQEEEYTEAFF
TRBV19	NA	16	TRBJ1-5	NA	TGTGCCAGTACCCCGTTTTCGGGAGGTGACAATCAGCCCCAGCATTTT	CASTPFSGGDNQPQHF
TRBV30	NA	13	TRBJ2-1	NA	TGTGCCTGGAGCCTCCTTACGGGGAATGAGCAGTTCTTC	CAWSLLTGNEQFF
TRBV4-1	NA	12	TRBJ2-1	once	TGCGCCAGCAGCCAAAGATTCGATGAGCAGTTCTTC	CASSQRFDEQFF
TRBV5-1	TRBD1	15	TRBJ2-2	NA	TGCGCCAGCAGCGGAGGGACAGGGAACACCGGGGAGCTGTTTTTT	CASSGGTGNTGELFF
TRBV7-9	NA	13	TRBJ2-2	NA	TGTGCCAGCAGTCGCGAAATGAACGGGGAGCTGTTTTTT	CASSREMNGELFF
TRBV4-2	NA	14	TRBJ1-1	once	TGTGCCAGCAGCCAAGCTGTGAAAGGGACTGAAGCTTTCTTT	CASSQAVKGTEAFF
TRBV7-9	TRBD1	14	TRBJ1-2	NA	TGTGCCAGCACCCTCACGGGACAGTCCTATGGCTACACCTTC	CASTLTGQSYGYTF
TRBV6-5	NA	13	TRBJ2-7	NA	TGTGCCACCAAGCTCCGGGAGTCCTACGAGCAGTACTTC	CATKLRESYEQYF
TRBV27	TRBD1	14	TRBJ2-2	NA	TGTGCCAGCAGTTTCCGACAGGGTGGCGGGGAGCTGTTTTTT	CASSFRQGGGELFF
TRBV7-9	TRBD2	12	TRBJ2-7	NA	TGTGCCAGCAGCAAGGGACTAGACGAGCAGTACTTC	CASSKGLDEQYF
TRBV18	TRBD1	15	TRBJ1-6	few	TGTGCCAGCTCACCCTTGGACAGGGCGAATTCACCCCTCCACTTT	CASSPLDRANSPLHF
TRBV9	NA	15	TRBJ2-5	NA	TGTGCCAGCAGCGTAGATGAGGGTTACCAAGAGACCCAGTACTTC	CASSVDEGYQETQYF
TRBV30	NA	14	TRBJ2-3	NA	TGTGCCTGGAGTGTAGGCGGGAGCACAGATACGCAGTATTTT	CAWSVGGSTDTQYF
TRBV27	NA	14	TRBJ2-1	once	TGTGCCAGCCGTCTGGGGAGCTCCTACAATGAGCAGTTCTTC	CASRLGSSYNEQFF
TRBV5-6	TRBD2	16	TRBJ2-3	NA	TGTGCCAGCAGCTTCCGTCTCGGGAGGGCCACAGATACGCAGTATTTT	CASSFRLGRATDTQYF